This T cell receptor beta chain is from a study of blood T cell repertoires in COVID-19. About the study: Both acute and convalescent COVID-19 samples were obtained from the United States, Italy and Spain. From T cells, B-cell-depleted T cells, or PBMCs came the material, which was cDNA or gDNA.

This CDR3 region has 17 residues. V was cut by 2 bases and J by 2 bases, with 18 bases left in between. Germline V gene lookup returns CDR1 SEHNR and CDR2 FQNEAQ (reference sequence). This clone came up once. Authors' analysis steps: From reference gene primer amplification, estimates of nucleated cell counts were derived. Measured with immunoSEQ multiplex PCR; TCRdb has only the in-frame clones, and not every one. D and trimming come from the DNA, and the V and J calls and clone size come from that table. The sample shows roughly 160,000 clones, 85% to 90% of them seen only once. The clonotype originates from a man aged 18 to 30 with acute or convalescent COVID-19. Sequencing was carried out using peripheral blood. V gene TRBV7-9 combines with J gene TRBJ1-2; tentative D call: TRBD1 (6 bases). CDR3 protein: CASSLPGGQVINYGYTF. The CDR3 DNA sequence: TGTGCCAGCAGCTTACCCGGGGGGCAGGTGATAAACTATGGCTACACCTTC.